The entry below gives a single T cell receptor beta chain sequence along with its context. Trimming cost V 5 bases and J 2 bases, with 13 bases left between them. CDR3 size: 15 residues. The germline CDR1 and CDR2 sequences are SGHNT and YENEEA. These data originate in a study of blood T cell repertoires in COVID-19. Turning to the study itself: The study drew acute and convalescent COVID-19 samples from the United States, Italy and Spain. Sample material is recorded as cDNA or gDNA derived from T cells, B-cell-depleted T cells, or PBMCs.

As originally analysed: Estimates of nucleated cell counts were drawn from the amplification of reference gene primers. Only in-frame clones appear in the TCRdb table, and some are missing; sequencing was by immunoSEQ multiplex PCR. V and J calls and clone size follow that table, whereas D and trimming were derived from the DNA. The table records 25,000 to 35,000 clones, nearly 90% of them present only once. The V call is TRBV11-3, the J call TRBJ2-1, with D possibly matching TRBD2 (6 bases). This TCR derives from a man in his sixties with active COVID-19. The sequenced material came from peripheral blood. CDR3 in DNA: TGTGCCAGCAGCGCACCCGGGACTGCCTACAATGAGCAGTTCTTC. It translates to CASSAPGTAYNEQFF.